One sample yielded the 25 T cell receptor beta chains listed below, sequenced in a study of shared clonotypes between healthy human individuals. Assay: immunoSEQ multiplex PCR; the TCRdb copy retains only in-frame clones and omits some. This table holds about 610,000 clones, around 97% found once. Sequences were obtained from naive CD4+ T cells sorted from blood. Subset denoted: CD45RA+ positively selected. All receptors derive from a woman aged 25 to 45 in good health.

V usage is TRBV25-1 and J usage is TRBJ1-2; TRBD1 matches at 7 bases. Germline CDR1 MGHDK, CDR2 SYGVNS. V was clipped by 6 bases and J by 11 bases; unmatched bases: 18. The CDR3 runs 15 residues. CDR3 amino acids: CASRGTEGLGMRYTF. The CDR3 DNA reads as TGTGCCAGCAGAGGGACAGAGGGTCTAGGTATGCGATACACCTTC.

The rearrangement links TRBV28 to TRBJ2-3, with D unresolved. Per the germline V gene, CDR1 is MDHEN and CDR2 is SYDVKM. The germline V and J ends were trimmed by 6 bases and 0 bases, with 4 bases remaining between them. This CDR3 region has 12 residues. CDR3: CASRGSTDTQYF. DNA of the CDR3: TGTGCCAGCAGGGGGAGCACAGATACGCAGTATTTT.

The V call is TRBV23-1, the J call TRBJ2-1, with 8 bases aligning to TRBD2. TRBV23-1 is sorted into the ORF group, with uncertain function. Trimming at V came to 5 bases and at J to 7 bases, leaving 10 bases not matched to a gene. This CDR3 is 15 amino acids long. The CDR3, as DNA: TGCGCCAGCAGTACCAAAAGCGGGAGTAGAAATGAGCAGTTCTTC. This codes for CASSTKSGSRNEQFF.

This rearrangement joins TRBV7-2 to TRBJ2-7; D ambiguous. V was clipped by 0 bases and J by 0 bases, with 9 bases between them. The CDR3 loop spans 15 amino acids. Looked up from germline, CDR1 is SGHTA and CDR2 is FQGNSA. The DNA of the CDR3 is TGTGCCAGCAGCTTAGCGGCCTTTAGCTCCTACGAGCAGTACTTC. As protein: CASSLAAFSSYEQYF.

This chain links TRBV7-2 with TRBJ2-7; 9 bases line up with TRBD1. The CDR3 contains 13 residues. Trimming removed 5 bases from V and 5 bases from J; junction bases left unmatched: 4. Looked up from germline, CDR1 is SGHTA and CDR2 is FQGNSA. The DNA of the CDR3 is TGTGCCAGCAGCCGGACAGGGGCGGACGAGCAGTACTTC. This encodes CASSRTGADEQYF.

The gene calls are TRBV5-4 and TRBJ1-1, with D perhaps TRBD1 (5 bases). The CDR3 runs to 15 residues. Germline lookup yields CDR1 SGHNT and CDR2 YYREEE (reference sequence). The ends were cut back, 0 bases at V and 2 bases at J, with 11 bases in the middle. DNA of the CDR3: TGTGCCAGCAGCTTGGCTGGGGGGAGAAACACTGAAGCTTTCTTT. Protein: CASSLAGGRNTEAFF.

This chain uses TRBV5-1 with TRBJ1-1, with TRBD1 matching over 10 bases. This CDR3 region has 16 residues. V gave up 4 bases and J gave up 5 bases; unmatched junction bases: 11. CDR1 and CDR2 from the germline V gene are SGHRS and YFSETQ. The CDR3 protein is CASSPGGTGAGTEAFF. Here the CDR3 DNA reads TGCGCCAGCAGCCCCGGCGGGACAGGGGCAGGAACTGAAGCTTTCTTT.

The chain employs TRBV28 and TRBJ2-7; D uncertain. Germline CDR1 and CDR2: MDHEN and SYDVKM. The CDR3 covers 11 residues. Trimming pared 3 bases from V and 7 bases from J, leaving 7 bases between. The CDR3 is CASSFLREQYF. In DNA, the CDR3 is TGTGCCAGCAGTTTCCTTCGGGAGCAGTACTTC.

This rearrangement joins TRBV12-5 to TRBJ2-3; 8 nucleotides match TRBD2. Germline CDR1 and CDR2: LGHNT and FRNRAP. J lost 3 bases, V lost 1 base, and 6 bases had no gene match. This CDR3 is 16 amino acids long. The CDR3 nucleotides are TGTGCTAGTGGTTTGGGCAGCGGGAGTATAACAGATACGCAGTATTTT. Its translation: CASGLGSGSITDTQYF.

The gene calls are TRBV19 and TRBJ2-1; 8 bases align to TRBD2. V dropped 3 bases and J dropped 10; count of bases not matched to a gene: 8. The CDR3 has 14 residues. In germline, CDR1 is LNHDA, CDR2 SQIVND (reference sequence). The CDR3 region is CASSIYGLAREQFF. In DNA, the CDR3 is TGTGCCAGTAGTATCTACGGACTAGCTCGCGAGCAGTTCTTC.

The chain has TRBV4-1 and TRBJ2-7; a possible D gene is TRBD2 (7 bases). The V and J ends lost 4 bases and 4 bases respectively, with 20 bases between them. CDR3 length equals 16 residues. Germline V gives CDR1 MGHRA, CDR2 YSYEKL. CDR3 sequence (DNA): TGCGCCAGCAGCCCAATAAGAGGGAGGGGGATTTACGAGCAGTACTTC. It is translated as CASSPIRGRGIYEQYF.

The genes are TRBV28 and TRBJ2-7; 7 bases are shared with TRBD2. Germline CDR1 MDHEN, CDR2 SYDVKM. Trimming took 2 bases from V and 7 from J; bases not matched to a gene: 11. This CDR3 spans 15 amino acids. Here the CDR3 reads CASSLGGSLSREQYF. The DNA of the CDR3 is TGTGCCAGCAGTTTAGGCGGGAGCTTATCTAGGGAGCAGTACTTC.

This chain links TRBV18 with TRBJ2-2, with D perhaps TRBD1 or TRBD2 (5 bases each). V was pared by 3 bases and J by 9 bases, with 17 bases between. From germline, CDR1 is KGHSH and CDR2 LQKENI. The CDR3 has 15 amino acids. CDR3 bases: TGTGCCAGCTCACCGGGAGAGGGACGGCACAGGGAGCTGTTTTTT. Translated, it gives CASSPGEGRHRELFF.

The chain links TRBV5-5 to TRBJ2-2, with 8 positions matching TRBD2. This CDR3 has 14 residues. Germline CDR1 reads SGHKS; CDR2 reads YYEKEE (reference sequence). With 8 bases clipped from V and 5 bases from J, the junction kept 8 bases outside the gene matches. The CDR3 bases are TGTGCCAGTTCCAGGACTAGCCATACCGGGGAGCTGTTTTTT. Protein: CASSRTSHTGELFF.

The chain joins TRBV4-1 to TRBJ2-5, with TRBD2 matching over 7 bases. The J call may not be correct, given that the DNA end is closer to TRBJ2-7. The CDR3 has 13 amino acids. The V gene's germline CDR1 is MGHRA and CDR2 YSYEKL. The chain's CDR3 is CASSGSGGYEQYF. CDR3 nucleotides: TGCGCCAGCAGCGGTTCGGGAGGCTACGAGCAGTACTTC.

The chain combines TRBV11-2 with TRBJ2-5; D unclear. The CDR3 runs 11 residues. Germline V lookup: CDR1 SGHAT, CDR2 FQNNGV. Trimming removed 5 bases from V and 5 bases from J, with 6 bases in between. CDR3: CASSVLETQYF. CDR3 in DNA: TGTGCCAGCAGCGTCTTGGAGACCCAGTACTTC.

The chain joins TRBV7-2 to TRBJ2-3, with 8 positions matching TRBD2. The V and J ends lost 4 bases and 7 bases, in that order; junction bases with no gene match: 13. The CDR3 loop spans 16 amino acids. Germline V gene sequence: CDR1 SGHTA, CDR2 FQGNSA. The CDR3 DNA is TGTGCCAGCAGCTCCCCTACTAGCGGCCGCCGTTATACGCAGTATTTT. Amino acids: CASSSPTSGRRYTQYF.

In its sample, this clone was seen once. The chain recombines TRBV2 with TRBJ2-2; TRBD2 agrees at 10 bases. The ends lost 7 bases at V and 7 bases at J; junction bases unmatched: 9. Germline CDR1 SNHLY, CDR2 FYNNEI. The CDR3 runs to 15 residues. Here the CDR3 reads CASIPSGRKGGELFF. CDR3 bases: TGTGCCAGCATCCCTAGCGGGAGAAAGGGCGGGGAGCTGTTTTTT.

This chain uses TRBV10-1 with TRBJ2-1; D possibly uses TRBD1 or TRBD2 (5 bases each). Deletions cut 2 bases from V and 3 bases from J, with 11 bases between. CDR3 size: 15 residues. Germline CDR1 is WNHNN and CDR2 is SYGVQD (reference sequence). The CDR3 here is CASSEPGTLYNEQFF. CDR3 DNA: TGCGCCAGCAGTGAGCCAGGGACCCTCTACAATGAGCAGTTCTTC.

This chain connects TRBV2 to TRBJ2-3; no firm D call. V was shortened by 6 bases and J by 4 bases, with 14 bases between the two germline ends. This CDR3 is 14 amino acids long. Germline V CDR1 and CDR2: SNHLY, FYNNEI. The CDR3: CASSVRRTADTQYF. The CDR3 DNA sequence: TGTGCCAGCAGCGTCCGCAGGACCGCAGATACGCAGTATTTT.

In nucleotides, the CDR3 is TGCAGCGTTAAACGAACTGGTGGAACAGATACGCAGTATTTT. Protein: CSVKRTGGTDTQYF. This chain uses TRBV29-1 with TRBJ2-3; D unresolved. The V end was cut by 5 bases, the J end by 3 bases, with 15 bases between. There are 14 residues in the CDR3. Germline CDR1 SQVTM, CDR2 ANQGSEA.

The CDR3 protein is CASSSGGTALNGYTF. CDR3 nucleotides: TGTGCCAGCAGTTCGGGGGGGACAGCCCTGAATGGCTACACCTTC. V and J are TRBV28 and TRBJ1-2; 7 bases map to TRBD1. In germline, CDR1 is MDHEN, CDR2 SYDVKM. Trimming at V came to 4 bases and at J to 6 bases, leaving 11 bases not matched to a gene. The CDR3 spans 15 residues.

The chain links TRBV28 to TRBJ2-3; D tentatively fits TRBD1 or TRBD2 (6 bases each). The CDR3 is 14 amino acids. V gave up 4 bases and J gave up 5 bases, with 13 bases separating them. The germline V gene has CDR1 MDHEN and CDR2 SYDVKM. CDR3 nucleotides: TGTGCCAGCAGTTCAACAGGGCGGGGAGATACGCAGTATTTT. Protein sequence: CASSSTGRGDTQYF.

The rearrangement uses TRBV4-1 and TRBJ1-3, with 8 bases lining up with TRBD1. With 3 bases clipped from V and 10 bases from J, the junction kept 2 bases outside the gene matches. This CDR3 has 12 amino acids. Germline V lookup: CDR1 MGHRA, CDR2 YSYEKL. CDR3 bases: TGCGCCAGCAGCCACAGACAGGGGACCATATATTTT. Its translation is CASSHRQGTIYF.

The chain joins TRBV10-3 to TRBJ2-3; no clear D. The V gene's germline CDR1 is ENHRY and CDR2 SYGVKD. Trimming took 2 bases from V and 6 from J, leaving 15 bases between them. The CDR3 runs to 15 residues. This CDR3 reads CAISEPTLLRDTQYF. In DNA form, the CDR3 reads TGTGCCATCAGTGAGCCTACTTTGTTGAGGGATACGCAGTATTTT.